The 24 T cell receptor beta chains reported below all come from one sample, sequenced in a study of shared clonotypes between healthy human individuals. TCRdb's table, derived via immunoSEQ multiplex PCR, lists solely in-frame clones and lacks some. The profile shows about 510,000 clones, roughly 79% of them singletons. The sequenced sample consisted of PBMCs. These TCRs come from a woman aged 40 to 50 in good health. Some clones in this sample may be carry-over from other donors' samples.

This clone was seen more than once but under ten times. The CDR3 bases are TGTGCAAGCCCCTTGCGGAGGGCTAGCCGACTCACCGGGGAGCTGTTTTTT. This translates into CASPLRRASRLTGELFF. The chain joins TRBV12-2 to TRBJ2-2; the DNA was not used to check the table's D call, TRBD2. TRBV12-2 has pseudogene status. The CDR3 covers 17 residues.

The chain combines TRBV11-2 with TRBJ1-2; 12 bases line up with TRBD1. The CDR3 contains 18 residues. Germline values: CDR1 SGHAT, CDR2 FQNNGV. The ends lost 1 base at V and 3 bases at J; junction bases unmatched: 9. CDR3 nucleotide sequence: TGTGCCAGCAGCTTAGTAAACCGGGACAGGGGGCCCGACTATGGCTACACCTTC. Translation: CASSLVNRDRGPDYGYTF.

This sequence joins TRBV2 and TRBJ1-5; D gene ambiguous. The CDR3 runs 12 residues. Germline lookup yields CDR1 SNHLY and CDR2 FYNNEI. V dropped 4 bases and J dropped 9 bases, with 10 bases sitting between them. This CDR3 is CASSASQGPQHF. DNA for the CDR3: TGTGCCAGCAGTGCTAGTCAAGGGCCCCAGCATTTT.

This clone has just one count. The rearrangement joins TRBV4-1 to TRBJ1-2, with a weak D call TRBD1 (5 bases). The germline V and J ends were trimmed by 0 bases and 4 bases, with 18 bases remaining between them. The CDR3 loop spans 17 amino acids. Germline assignment: CDR1 MGHRA and CDR2 YSYEKL. CDR3 DNA: TGCGCCAGCAGCCAAGACCCAGGGTGGGCCCTTATCTATGGCTACACCTTC. Protein sequence: CASSQDPGWALIYGYTF.

This clone was recorded a few times. The chain couples TRBV11-3 to TRBJ1-5; 8 bases agree with TRBD1. The V and J ends lost 4 bases and 4 bases, in that order; junction bases with no gene match: 12. This CDR3 has 17 amino acids. In germline, CDR1 is SGHNT, CDR2 YENEEA. The CDR3 sequence is CASSSADREPHNQPQHF. CDR3 DNA sequence: TGTGCCAGCAGCTCGGCGGACAGGGAACCCCATAATCAGCCCCAGCATTTT. Using reference TRBV11-3 and TRBJ1-5 for the parts outside the CDR3, the full variable domain is EAGVVQSPRYKIIEKKQPVAFWCNPISGHNTLYWYLQNLGQGPELLIRYENEEAVDDSQLPKDRFSAERLKGVDSTLKIQPAELGDSAVYLCASSSADREPHNQPQHFGDGTRLSIL.

J is TRBJ2-7 and V is TRBV10-3; 9 bases fit TRBD1. In germline, CDR1 is ENHRY, CDR2 SYGVKD. Trimming took 2 bases from V and 1 from J; bases not matched to a gene: 0. The CDR3 sequence is 14 residues long. This CDR3 reads CAISEGQGSYEQYF. CDR3 DNA: TGTGCCATCAGTGAGGGACAGGGGTCCTACGAGCAGTACTTC.

This chain links TRBV2 with TRBJ2-6; D is undetermined. The CDR3 covers 15 residues. CDR1 and CDR2 from the germline V gene are SNHLY and FYNNEI. V gave up 4 bases and J gave up 0 bases, with 7 bases separating them. The CDR3 sequence is CASSGLDSGANVLTF. CDR3 nucleotide sequence: TGTGCCAGCAGTGGACTGGACTCTGGGGCCAACGTCCTGACTTTC.

The V gene is TRBV7-4, the J gene TRBJ2-3; no definite D call. The CDR3 covers 17 residues. V lost 7 bases and J lost 0, with 20 bases in between. CDR1 is SGHVT and CDR2 is SQSDAQ in the germline V gene. The CDR3 DNA reads as TGTGCCAGCAAAGAACCCAAGGCCCCTCTAAGCACAGATACGCAGTATTTT. Translation gives CASKEPKAPLSTDTQYF.

The V gene is TRBV7-8, the J gene TRBJ2-2; 9 nucleotides match TRBD2. J lost 4 bases, V lost 1 base, and 7 bases had no gene match. The CDR3 totals 17 residues. Per the germline V gene, CDR1 is SGHVS and CDR2 is FQNEAQ. Here the CDR3 DNA reads TGTGCCAGCAGCTTAGGGGGCGGGAGGGATCTCACCGGGGAGCTGTTTTTT. It specifies CASSLGGGRDLTGELFF.

This clone was observed a handful of times. V usage is TRBV5-4 and J usage is TRBJ2-3; D call uncertain. In germline, CDR1 is SGHNT, CDR2 YYREEE (reference sequence). Trimming left V 4 bases short and J 6 bases short, with 9 bases between. The CDR3 runs to 12 residues. CDR3 DNA sequence: TGTGCCAGCAGCCTAAGTTGGGATACGCAGTATTTT. Its protein is CASSLSWDTQYF.

This clone was found a few times. V usage is TRBV6-5 and J usage is TRBJ1-1; D is possibly TRBD1 (6 bases). The CDR3 totals 14 residues. The ends were cut back, 6 bases at V and 5 bases at J, with 16 bases in the middle. CDR1 and CDR2 (germline): MNHEY, SVGAGI. The CDR3 DNA reads as TGTGCCAGCAGGGCGGCGGGGGCGCAAACTGAAGCTTTCTTT. It yields the protein CASRAAGAQTEAFF.

This clone has only a few counts. J is TRBJ2-7 and V is TRBV19; D is uncertain. CDR3 size: 14 residues. Germline-derived CDR1 and CDR2 are LNHDA and SQIVND (reference sequence). Trimming removed 5 bases from V and 4 bases from J, with 15 bases in between. The CDR3 spells CASSYRAQFYEQYF. CDR3 in DNA: TGTGCCAGTAGTTATAGAGCACAATTTTACGAGCAGTACTTC.

This clone was seen just once. Other nucleotide sequences from this sample produce the same CDR3. J is TRBJ2-1 and V is TRBV6-4; 11 bases match TRBD2. Trimming at V came to 2 bases and at J to 5 bases, leaving 2 bases not matched to a gene. Germline assignment: CDR1 MRHNA and CDR2 SNTAGT. The CDR3 extends over 15 amino acids. CDR3 protein: CASSDGTSGNNEQFF. CDR3 sequence (DNA): TGTGCCAGCAGTGACGGGACTAGCGGAAACAATGAGCAGTTCTTC.

The chain uses TRBV6-1 and TRBJ2-7; D remains unclear. V shed 4 bases and J shed 3 bases, with 4 bases lying between them. In germline, CDR1 is MNHNS, CDR2 SASEGT. This CDR3 contains 11 residues. The chain's CDR3 is CASSVSYEQYF. The DNA of the CDR3 is TGTGCCAGCAGTGTTAGCTACGAGCAGTACTTC.

The chain couples TRBV28 to TRBJ2-1, with TRBD2 as a possible D gene (7 bases). This CDR3 has 17 residues. The germline V gene encodes CDR1 MDHEN and CDR2 SYDVKM. V was trimmed by 1 base and J by 3 bases, leaving 16 bases between them. CDR3 residues: CASSLSPGGPNYNEQFF. The CDR3 nucleotides are TGTGCCAGCAGTTTATCGCCCGGGGGGCCAAACTACAATGAGCAGTTCTTC.

This rearrangement joins TRBV18 to TRBJ2-6; D might be TRBD1 (5 bases). CDR3 length: 15 residues. Germline V CDR1 and CDR2: KGHSH, LQKENI. V was trimmed by 6 bases and J by 4 bases, leaving 13 bases between them. In nucleotides, the CDR3 is TGTGCCAGCTCTTACACCAGGGCCGGGGCCAACGTCCTGACTTTC. This translates into CASSYTRAGANVLTF.

Of note for this clone: This sample includes further DNA sequences coding for the same CDR3. The chain combines TRBV28 with TRBJ2-7, with TRBD1 matching 10 bases. CDR1 is MDHEN, CDR2 SYDVKM, per germline. Losses at the gene ends were 6 bases for V and 3 bases for J; bases not matched to a gene: 8. The CDR3 has 15 amino acids. The CDR3 nucleotides read TGTGCCAGCAGCCGACCGGGACAGGGGATCTACGAGCAGTACTTC. Its translation is CASSRPGQGIYEQYF.

V and J are TRBV28 and TRBJ2-3; TRBD2 might be the D (6 bases). V was shortened by 6 bases and J by 0 bases, with 16 bases between the two germline ends. Germline lookup yields CDR1 MDHEN and CDR2 SYDVKM. There are 16 residues in the CDR3. CDR3 nucleotide sequence: TGTGCCAGCAGCTTCACCGGGACTGTAAGCACAGATACGCAGTATTTT. Its protein product is CASSFTGTVSTDTQYF.

This clone is a singleton in its sample. The chain carries TRBV6-6 and TRBJ1-1; TRBD1 agrees at 7 bases. The V and J ends lost 10 bases and 0 bases, in that order; junction bases with no gene match: 2. The CDR3 contains 12 residues. Germline V CDR1 and CDR2: MNHNY, SVGAGI (reference sequence). The CDR3 bases are TGTGCCACCAGGGGGATGAACACTGAAGCTTTCTTT. It translates to CATRGMNTEAFF.

The V and J genes are TRBV7-2 and TRBJ2-3, with D unresolved. V gave up 1 base and J gave up 4 bases, with 9 bases separating them. The V gene's germline CDR1 is SGHTA and CDR2 FQGNSA. CDR3 length equals 14 residues. This CDR3 reads CASSLVILPDTQYF. In DNA, the CDR3 is TGTGCCAGCAGCTTAGTAATCTTGCCAGATACGCAGTATTTT.

This clone was counted at least ten times. V is TRBV30 and J is TRBJ1-1; D is ambiguous. Germline V gene sequence: CDR1 GTSNPN, CDR2 SVGIG (reference sequence). The CDR3 has 12 residues. The V gene lost 0 bases and the J gene lost 4 bases, with 6 bases spanning the gap. The CDR3 bases are TGTGCCTGGAGTGTAAGGCCCACTGAAGCTTTCTTT. It translates to CAWSVRPTEAFF.

CDR3 sequence: CASTMDNANTEAFF. The CDR3 DNA follows: TGTGCCAGCACCATGGACAACGCGAACACTGAAGCTTTCTTT. This chain links TRBV11-2 with TRBJ1-1; possibly TRBD1 for D (5 bases). V lost 7 bases and J lost 1, with 13 bases in between. The CDR3 is 14 residues long. Germline V gene sequence: CDR1 SGHAT, CDR2 FQNNGV.

The count of this clone is one. A read error is possible here, since a much larger clone lies one base away. The same CDR3 also results from other DNA sequences found in this sample. The chain has TRBV29-1 and TRBJ1-5; 9 positions agree with TRBD1. Trimming removed 4 bases from V and 5 bases from J; junction bases left unmatched: 6. The length of the CDR3 is 14 residues. In germline, CDR1 is SQVTM, CDR2 ANQGSEA. CDR3 nucleotide sequence: TGCAGCGTTGGGGGACAGGGCGATCATCAGCCCCAGCATTTT. This gives the protein CSVGGQGDHQPQHF.

The genes are TRBV13 and TRBJ2-1, with 8 positions matching TRBD2. J lost 3 bases, V lost 7 bases, and 17 bases had no gene match. Germline CDR1 is PRHDT and CDR2 is FYEKMQ (reference sequence). The CDR3 is 18 amino acids. The CDR3 region is CASNPRRGDAGNYNEQFF. The CDR3 bases are TGTGCCAGCAACCCCCGGCGGGGGGACGCTGGAAACTACAATGAGCAGTTCTTC.